This T cell receptor (beta chain) was found in a study of beta chain features in type 1 diabetes. As for the study in general: Over all samples combined, about 99,000,000 sorted cells were examined. Findings of the study overall: Cells that show high TCR expression could be over-represented by cDNA sequencing.

This CDR3 has 16 residues. Trimming cost V 1 base and J 0 bases, with 10 bases left between them. CDR1 and CDR2 (germline): SGHTA, FQGNSA. Expressed TCRB transcripts were sequenced because the entire RNA isolate underwent reverse transcription. Some 4 million reads were obtained on average from naive, central memory and regulatory T cell samples. TCRdb's copy holds only in-frame clones and misses some; the assay was immunoSEQ multiplex PCR. This table has 140,000 to 150,000 clones, 40% to 60% appearing once. Worth noting for this clone: Antigen specificity is unknown.

Sequenced input: Tregs from blood. This clonotype originated in a man aged 18 to 30 in good health. The V gene is TRBV7-2, the J gene TRBJ1-3; unclear D gene. The CDR3 sequence: CASSLVTASSGNTIYF. The CDR3 coding sequence is TGTGCCAGCAGCTTAGTAACAGCATCCTCTGGAAACACCATATATTTT.